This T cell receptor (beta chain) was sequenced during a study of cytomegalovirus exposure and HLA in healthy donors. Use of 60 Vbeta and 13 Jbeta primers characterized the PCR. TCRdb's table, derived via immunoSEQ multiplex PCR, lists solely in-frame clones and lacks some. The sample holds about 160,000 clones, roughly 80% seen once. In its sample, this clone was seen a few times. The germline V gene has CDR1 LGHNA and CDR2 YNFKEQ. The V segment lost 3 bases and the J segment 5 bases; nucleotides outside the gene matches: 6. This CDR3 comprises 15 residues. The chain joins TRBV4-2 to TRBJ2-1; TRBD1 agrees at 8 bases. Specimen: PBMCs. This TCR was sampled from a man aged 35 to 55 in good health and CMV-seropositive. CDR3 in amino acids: CASSQPDRANNEQFF. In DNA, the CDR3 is TGTGCCAGCAGCCAGCCGGACAGGGCAAACAATGAGCAGTTCTTC.